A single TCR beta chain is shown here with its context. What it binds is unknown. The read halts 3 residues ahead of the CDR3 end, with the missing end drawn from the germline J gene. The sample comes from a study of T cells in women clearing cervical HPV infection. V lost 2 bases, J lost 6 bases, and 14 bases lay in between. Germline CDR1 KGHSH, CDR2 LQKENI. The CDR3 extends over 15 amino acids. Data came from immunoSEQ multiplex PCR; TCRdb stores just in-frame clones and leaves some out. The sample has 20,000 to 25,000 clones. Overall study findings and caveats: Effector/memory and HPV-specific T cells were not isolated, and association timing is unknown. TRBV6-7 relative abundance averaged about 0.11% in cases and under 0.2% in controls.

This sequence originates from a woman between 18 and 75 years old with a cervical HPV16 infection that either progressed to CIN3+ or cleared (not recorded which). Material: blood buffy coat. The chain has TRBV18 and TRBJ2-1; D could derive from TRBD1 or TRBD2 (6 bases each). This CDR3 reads CASSPYHGGGNEQFF. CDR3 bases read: TGTGCCAGCTCACCATACCATGGAGGGGGCAATGAG.